This entry concerns a single TCR beta chain. Germline V CDR1 and CDR2: WNHNN, SYGVQD (reference sequence). The CDR3 runs to 18 residues. V trimming: 5 bases; J trimming: 0 bases; junction bases outside the gene matches: 9. The data stem from a study of blood T cell repertoires in COVID-19. Study-level background: Sample material is recorded as cDNA or gDNA derived from T cells, B-cell-depleted T cells, or PBMCs.

Original analysis: Estimated nucleated cell counts came from reference gene primer amplification. Using immunoSEQ multiplex PCR, the repertoire was profiled, and TCRdb retains in-frame clones only, with some absent. V and J calls and clone size are as listed in that table; D and trimming were resolved from the DNA. The sample carries approximately 280,000 clones, roughly 89% recorded once. The rearrangement uses TRBV10-1 and TRBJ2-6; 8 nucleotides line up with TRBD1. The receptor comes from a man over 45 with acute or convalescent COVID-19. Sample: peripheral blood. The CDR3 loop is CASSSGQGSPSGANVLTF. The DNA for the CDR3 is TGCGCCAGCAGTTCTGGACAGGGAAGCCCCTCTGGGGCCAACGTCCTGACTTTC.